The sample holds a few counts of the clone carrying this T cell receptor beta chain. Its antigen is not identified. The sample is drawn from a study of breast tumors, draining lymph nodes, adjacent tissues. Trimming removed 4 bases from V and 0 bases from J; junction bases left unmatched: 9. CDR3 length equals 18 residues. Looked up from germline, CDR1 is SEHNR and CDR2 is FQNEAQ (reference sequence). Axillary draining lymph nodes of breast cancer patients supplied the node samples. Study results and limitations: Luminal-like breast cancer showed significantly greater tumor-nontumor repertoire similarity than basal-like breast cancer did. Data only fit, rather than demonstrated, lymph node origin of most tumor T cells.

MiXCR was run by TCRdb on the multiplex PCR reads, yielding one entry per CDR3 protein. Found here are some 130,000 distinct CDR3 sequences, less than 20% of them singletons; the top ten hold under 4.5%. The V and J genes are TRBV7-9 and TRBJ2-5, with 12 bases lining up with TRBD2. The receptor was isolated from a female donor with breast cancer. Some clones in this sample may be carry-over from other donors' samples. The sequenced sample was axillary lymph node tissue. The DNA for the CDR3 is TGTGCCAGCAGCTCGACTAGCGGGGGAGCGTGTTACCAAGAGACCCAGTACTTC. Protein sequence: CASSSTSGGACYQETQYF.